The next 20 T cell receptor beta chains were all read from a single sample in a study of CD4 T cells in relation to SARS-CoV-2 and coronaviruses. No antigen is known for these receptors. Assay used: immunoSEQ multiplex PCR; TCRdb lists only in-frame clones, some missing. The sample includes 15,000 to 20,000 clones, 70% to 80% seen only once; the top ten take approximately 26%. Unexposed donor CD4+ T cells date from about 2011-2018, before the COVID-19 pandemic. Isolation of CD4+ T cells took place after roughly nine days in culture. Sequenced input: CD4+ T cells from PBMCs, cultured in vitro. The receptors were gathered from a human donor in good health.

The chain combines TRBV5-1 with TRBJ1-3, with D tentatively TRBD1 (6 bases). V was clipped by 0 bases and J by 7 bases, with 11 bases between them. The CDR3 extends over 14 amino acids. Per the germline V gene, CDR1 is SGHRS and CDR2 is YFSETQ. Here the CDR3 reads CASSLELRGNTIYF. The CDR3 region has the DNA TGCGCCAGCAGCTTGGAACTGAGGGGGAACACCATATATTTT.

The chain carries TRBV11-1 and TRBJ2-3, with 7 bases that match TRBD1. Unmatched junction bases numbered 2, after V lost 5 bases and J lost 3 bases. Germline CDR1 is SGHAT and CDR2 is FQDESV (reference sequence). The CDR3 length is 13 residues. The CDR3 DNA sequence: TGTGCCAGCAGCCCGGACAGGACAGATACGCAGTATTTT. It translates to CASSPDRTDTQYF.

The chain links TRBV12-3 or TRBV12-4 to TRBJ2-2; D gene ambiguous. The CDR3 loop spans 12 amino acids. The V end lost 6 bases, the J end lost 6 bases, and 8 bases lay between the germline ends. CDR3 amino acids: CASSPPPGELFF. The CDR3 coding sequence is TGTGCCAGCAGCCCCCCTCCCGGGGAGCTGTTTTTT.

CDR3 in DNA: TGTGCCAGTAGTATAACGTGGGACACCGGGGAGCTGTTTTTT. It yields the protein CASSITWDTGELFF. The chain is built from TRBV19 and TRBJ2-2; D is unresolved. V was shortened by 2 bases and J by 3 bases, with 7 bases between the two germline ends. The CDR3 length is 14 residues. In germline, CDR1 is LNHDA, CDR2 SQIVND (reference sequence).

J is TRBJ1-5 and V is TRBV19, with TRBD1 matching 11 bases. This CDR3 has 19 residues. Trimming took 5 bases from V and 0 from J; bases not matched to a gene: 12. Germline-derived CDR1 and CDR2 are LNHDA and SQIVND (reference sequence). The CDR3, as DNA: TGTGCCAGTAGTGAAACCGGGACAGGGGGATTGGGTAGCAATCAGCCCCAGCATTTT. It is translated as CASSETGTGGLGSNQPQHF.

This clone is a singleton in its sample. The chain links TRBV10-3 to TRBJ2-1; 11 bases line up with TRBD2. CDR1 and CDR2 (germline): ENHRY, SYGVKD. The CDR3 runs to 14 residues. The V and J ends lost 4 bases and 8 bases, in that order; junction bases with no gene match: 4. CDR3 DNA sequence: TGTGCCATCAGTGGACTAGCGGGAAGCTATGAGCAGTTCTTC. It codes for CAISGLAGSYEQFF.

This clone has only one observation. This chain joins TRBV24-1 and TRBJ1-1; D gene ambiguous. Germline V CDR1 and CDR2: KGHDR, SFDVKD. Trimming cost V 2 bases and J 2 bases, with 14 bases left between them. The CDR3 has 16 residues. The CDR3 DNA reads TGTGCCACCAGTGATTCGGGAGGGCTCGGAAACACTGAAGCTTTCTTT. The encoded protein is CATSDSGGLGNTEAFF.

The J gene is TRBJ2-7, the V gene TRBV6-5; unclear D gene. The CDR3 is 13 amino acids. V lost 7 bases and J lost 5, with 15 bases in between. Per germline, CDR1 MNHEY and CDR2 SVGAGI. The CDR3 DNA reads as TGTGCCAGCAACTCACGGCCTATCCACGAGCAGTACTTC. Its protein is CASNSRPIHEQYF.

The chain is built from TRBV6-5 and TRBJ1-6; D gene ambiguous. The V end lost 0 bases, the J end lost 7 bases, and 10 bases lay between the germline ends. The V gene's germline CDR1 is MNHEY and CDR2 SVGAGI. The CDR3 has 15 amino acids. The CDR3 DNA reads TGTGCCAGCAGTTACTCAAGGGCCGCGAATTCACCCCTCCACTTT. This sequence encodes CASSYSRAANSPLHF.

This chain links TRBV25-1 with TRBJ2-5; TRBD2 matches 11 bases. The germline gives CDR1 MGHDK, CDR2 SYGVNS. The CDR3 has 16 amino acids. J lost 5 bases, V lost 3 bases, and 8 bases had no gene match. DNA for the CDR3: TGTGCCAGCAGTGACCTTAGCGGGAGGGCCCGGGAGACCCAGTACTTC. Translation: CASSDLSGRARETQYF. The full variable domain, in which reference TRBV25-1 and TRBJ2-5 provide the parts outside the CDR3, is EADIYQTPRYLVIGTGKKITLECSQTMGHDKMYWYQQDPGMELHLIHYSYGVNSTEKGDLSSESTVSRIRTEHFPLTLESARPSHTSQYLCASSDLSGRARETQYFGPGTRLLVL.

J is TRBJ2-1 and V is TRBV6-5; the D is unclear. V was cut by 5 bases and J by 0 bases, with 11 bases left in between. CDR3 length: 15 residues. Germline V gene sequence: CDR1 MNHEY, CDR2 SVGAGI. The CDR3 DNA is TGTGCCAGCAGTATTGGCATTCTCTCCTACAATGAGCAGTTCTTC. It specifies CASSIGILSYNEQFF.

A few counts support this clone. The chain has TRBV7-2 and TRBJ1-1, with a possible D match to TRBD1 (5 bases). Trimming removed 6 bases from V and 1 base from J, with 12 bases in between. The germline V gene encodes CDR1 SGHTA and CDR2 FQGNSA. There are 14 residues in the CDR3. CDR3 residues: CASRPSQGNTEAFF. Here the CDR3 DNA reads TGTGCCAGCAGACCAAGTCAGGGGAACACTGAAGCTTTCTTT.

The chain has TRBV7-2 and TRBJ1-1; TRBD1 is a possible D gene (5 bases). There are 14 residues in the CDR3. V lost 3 bases and J 5 bases, leaving 13 bases between the germline ends. Germline V lookup: CDR1 SGHTA, CDR2 FQGNSA. The CDR3 loop reads CASSFRGGGTEAFF. The CDR3 nucleotides are TGTGCCAGCAGCTTCCGGGGCGGTGGGACTGAAGCTTTCTTT.

The rearrangement joins TRBV5-1 to TRBJ2-7, with a possible D match to TRBD2 (5 bases). V shed 1 base and J shed 6 bases, with 20 bases lying between them. The CDR3 loop spans 16 amino acids. The germline CDR1 and CDR2 sequences are SGHRS and YFSETQ. CDR3: CASSLSLRLQRAEQYF. CDR3 DNA sequence: TGCGCCAGCAGCTTGAGTCTTCGGCTACAGAGGGCCGAGCAGTACTTC.

The chain joins TRBV12-3 or TRBV12-4 to TRBJ2-3; D is ambiguous. V gave up 5 bases and J gave up 0 bases, with 6 bases separating them. The CDR3 is made up of 13 amino acids. The CDR3 spells CASSGPSTDTQYF. Here the CDR3 DNA reads TGTGCCAGCAGTGGTCCTAGCACAGATACGCAGTATTTT.

The chain uses TRBV7-8 and TRBJ2-5; D may match TRBD1 or TRBD2 (6 bases each). This CDR3 is 15 amino acids long. From germline, CDR1 is SGHVS and CDR2 FQNEAQ. The V and J ends lost 4 bases and 1 base respectively, with 13 bases between them. The CDR3 is CASSYRRGSQETQYF. The CDR3 coding sequence is TGTGCCAGCAGCTACCGGAGGGGGTCCCAAGAGACCCAGTACTTC.

CDR3: CASSWSDTEAFF. Here the CDR3 DNA reads TGTGCCAGCAGTTGGAGTGACACTGAAGCTTTCTTT. The chain links TRBV12-3 or TRBV12-4 to TRBJ1-1, with D hard to call. Deletions cut 4 bases from V and 3 bases from J, with 6 bases between. The CDR3 is 12 residues long.

V is TRBV19 and J is TRBJ2-6; no firm D call. Germline CDR1 reads LNHDA; CDR2 reads SQIVND (reference sequence). The CDR3 is 18 residues long. V shed 2 bases and J shed 0 bases, with 14 bases lying between them. CDR3 protein: CASSIIDDGSSGANVLTF. The CDR3 coding sequence is TGTGCCAGTAGTATAATAGATGACGGAAGCTCTGGGGCCAACGTCCTGACTTTC.

The chain links TRBV25-1 to TRBJ1-5; 8 bases agree with TRBD1. The V segment lost 4 bases and the J segment 0 bases; nucleotides outside the gene matches: 8. The V gene's germline CDR1 is MGHDK and CDR2 SYGVNS. This CDR3 has 17 residues. Written as DNA, the CDR3 is TGTGCCAGCAGTGGGGAGGACAGGGCCTATAGCAATCAGCCCCAGCATTTT. Amino acid sequence: CASSGEDRAYSNQPQHF.

The genes are TRBV2 and TRBJ1-2, with D unclear. Germline CDR1 reads SNHLY; CDR2 reads FYNNEI. V lost 3 bases and J lost 2, with 10 bases in between. The CDR3 runs 14 residues. The CDR3 region is CASSDNSVNYGYTF. CDR3 nucleotide sequence: TGTGCCAGCAGTGATAACAGCGTAAACTATGGCTACACCTTC.